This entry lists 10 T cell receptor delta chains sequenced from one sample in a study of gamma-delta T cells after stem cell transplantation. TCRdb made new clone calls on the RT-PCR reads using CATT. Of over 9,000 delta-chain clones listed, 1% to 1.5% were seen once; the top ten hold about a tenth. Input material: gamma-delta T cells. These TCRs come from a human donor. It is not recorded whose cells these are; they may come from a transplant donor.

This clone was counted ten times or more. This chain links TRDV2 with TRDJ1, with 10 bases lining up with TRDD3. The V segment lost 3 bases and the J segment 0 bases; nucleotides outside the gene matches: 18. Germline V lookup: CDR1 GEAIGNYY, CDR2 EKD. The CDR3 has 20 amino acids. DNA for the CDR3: TGTGCCTGTGACCAGATTACTGGGGGATCAAGCCCGACTTACACCGATAAACTCATCTTT. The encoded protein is CACDQITGGSSPTYTDKLIF.

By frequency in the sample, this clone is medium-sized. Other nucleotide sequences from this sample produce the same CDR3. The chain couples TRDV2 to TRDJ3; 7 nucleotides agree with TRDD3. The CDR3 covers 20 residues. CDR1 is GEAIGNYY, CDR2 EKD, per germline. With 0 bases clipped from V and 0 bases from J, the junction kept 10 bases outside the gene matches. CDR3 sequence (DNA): TGTGCCTGTGACACCGTGGTGGGGGAGGTCAGCTCCTGGGACACCCGACAGATGTTTTTC. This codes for CACDTVVGEVSSWDTRQMFF.

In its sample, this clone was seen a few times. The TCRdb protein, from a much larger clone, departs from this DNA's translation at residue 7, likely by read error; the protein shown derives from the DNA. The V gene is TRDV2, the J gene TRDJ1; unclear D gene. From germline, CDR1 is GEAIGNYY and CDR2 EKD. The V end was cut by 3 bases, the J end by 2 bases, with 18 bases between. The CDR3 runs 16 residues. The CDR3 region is CACDPLAEVWTDKLIF. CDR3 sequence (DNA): TGTGCCTGTGACCCTTTGGCTGAGGTTTGGACCGATAAACTCATCTTT.

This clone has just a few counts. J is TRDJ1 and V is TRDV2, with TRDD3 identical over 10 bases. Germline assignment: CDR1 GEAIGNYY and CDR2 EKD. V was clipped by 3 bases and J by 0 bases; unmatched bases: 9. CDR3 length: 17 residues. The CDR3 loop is CACDLPGDTRYTDKLIF. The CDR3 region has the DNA TGTGCCTGTGACCTACCGGGGGATACGCGCTACACCGATAAACTCATCTTT.

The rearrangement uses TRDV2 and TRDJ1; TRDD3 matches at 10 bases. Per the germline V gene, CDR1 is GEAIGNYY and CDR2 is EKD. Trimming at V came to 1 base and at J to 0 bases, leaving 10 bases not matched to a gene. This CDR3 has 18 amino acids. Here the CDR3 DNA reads TGTGCCTGTGACACTCTCGGTGGTACTGGGGGATACACCGATAAACTCATCTTT. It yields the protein CACDTLGGTGGYTDKLIF.

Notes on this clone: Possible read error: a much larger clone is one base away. As DNA, the CDR3 is TGTGCCTGTGACACCCCCACTGGCTTTAGTACCGATAAACTCATCTTT. As protein: CACDTPTGFSTDKLIF. The chain links TRDV2 to TRDJ1; TRDD3 is a possible D gene (5 bases). Germline V CDR1 and CDR2: GEAIGNYY, EKD. Between the trimmed V and J ends, which lost 0 bases and 2 bases, there was a span of 15 bases. The CDR3 totals 16 residues.

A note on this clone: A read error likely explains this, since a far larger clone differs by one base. CDR3 protein: CACDTVGGIRCTDKLIF. CDR3 coding DNA: TGTGCCTGTGACACCGTAGGGGGGATACGGTGCACCGATAAACTCATCTTT. The V call is TRDV2, the J call TRDJ1; TRDD3 agrees at 10 bases. The CDR3 length is 17 residues. Germline values: CDR1 GEAIGNYY, CDR2 EKD. V was clipped by 0 bases and J by 1 base; unmatched bases: 7.

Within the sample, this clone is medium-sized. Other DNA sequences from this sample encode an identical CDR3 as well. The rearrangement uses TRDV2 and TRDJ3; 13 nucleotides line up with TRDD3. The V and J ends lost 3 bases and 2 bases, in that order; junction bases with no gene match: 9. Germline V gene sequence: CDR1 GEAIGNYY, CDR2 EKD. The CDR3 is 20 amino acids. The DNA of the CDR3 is TGTGCCTGTGACGCCACTGGGGGATACGCGAGTCCCTGGGACACCCGACAGATGTTTTTC. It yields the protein CACDATGGYASPWDTRQMFF.

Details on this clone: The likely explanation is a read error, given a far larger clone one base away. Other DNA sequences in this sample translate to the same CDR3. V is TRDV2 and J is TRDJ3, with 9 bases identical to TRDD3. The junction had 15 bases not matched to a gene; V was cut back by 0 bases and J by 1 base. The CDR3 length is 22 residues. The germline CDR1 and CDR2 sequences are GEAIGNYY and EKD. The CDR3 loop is CACDTTVLGDASRSWDTRQMFF. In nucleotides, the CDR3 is TGTGCCTGTGACACCACTGTGCTGGGGGATGCCTCGAGGTCCTGGGACACCCGACAGATGTTTTTC.

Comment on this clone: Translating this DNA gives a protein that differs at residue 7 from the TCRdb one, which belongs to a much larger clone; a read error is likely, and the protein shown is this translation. CDR3 nucleotide sequence: TGTGCCTGTGACACTCTTGCTCGTAGGACCGATAAACTCATCTTT. As protein: CACDTLARRTDKLIF. V and J are TRDV2 and TRDJ1, with unresolved D. The ends were cut back, 1 base at V and 2 bases at J, with 13 bases in the middle. Germline loops: CDR1 GEAIGNYY, CDR2 EKD. This CDR3 comprises 15 residues.